This is a list of T cell receptor beta chains from one sample in a study of shared clonotypes between healthy human individuals. TCRdb's table, derived via immunoSEQ multiplex PCR, lists solely in-frame clones and lacks some. Of about 600,000 clones listed, around 97% are singletons. The sequencing input was naive CD4+ T cells sorted from blood. These receptor sequences come from a woman aged 25-40 years in good health. Each CDR3 is given with its conserved first and last residue. Each record gives: clone size, J gene, V gene, D gene, CDR3 protein, CDR3 DNA. D genes are given only for firm matches. Clone size is shown for a subset of rows, as once, few, many or a class of expanded clone.

-,TRBJ2-7,TRBV19,-,CASSMGRDKIPYEQYF,TGTGCCAGTAGTATGGGCCGGGACAAAATCCCGTACGAGCAGTACTTC
-,TRBJ2-5,TRBV5-1,TRBD1,CASSFGQGTQETQYF,TGCGCCAGCAGCTTTGGACAGGGGACCCAAGAGACCCAGTACTTC
-,TRBJ2-4,TRBV7-9,TRBD1,CASSLVVGTGLAKNIQYF,TGTGCCAGCAGCTTAGTGGTCGGGACAGGGCTAGCCAAAAACATTCAGTACTTC
-,TRBJ1-2,TRBV27,-,CASSLSLRYGYTF,TGTGCCAGCAGTTTGTCCCTACGCTATGGCTACACCTTC
once,TRBJ2-3,TRBV28,-,CASKRWDIRTDTQYF,TGTGCCAGTAAGCGGTGGGACATCCGCACAGATACGCAGTATTTT
-,TRBJ1-3,TRBV10-3,-,CAISVRAGSGNTIYF,TGTGCCATCAGTGTCCGGGCAGGGTCTGGAAACACCATATATTTT
-,TRBJ2-3,TRBV15,TRBD1,CATSRGQGADTQYF,TGTGCCACCAGCAGAGGACAGGGGGCAGATACGCAGTATTTT
-,TRBJ2-5,TRBV10-1,TRBD2,CASSESSGSPVETQYF,TGCGCCAGCAGTGAGTCTAGCGGGAGTCCTGTGGAGACCCAGTACTTC
-,TRBJ2-7,TRBV5-1,TRBD2,CASTTLAGGSYEQYF,TGCGCCAGCACCACCTTGGCGGGGGGCTCCTACGAGCAGTACTTC
once,TRBJ1-3,TRBV14,-,CASSQGRVFSGNTIYF,TGTGCCAGCAGCCAAGGTCGCGTTTTTTCTGGAAACACCATATATTTT
-,TRBJ1-1,TRBV27,-,CASSLYGGSGRLRDTEAFF,TGTGCCAGCAGTCTTTATGGGGGGTCCGGACGTTTACGTGACACTGAAGCTTTCTTT
-,TRBJ1-1,TRBV29-1,-,CSVGTRGPNTEAFF,TGCAGCGTTGGAACCCGGGGACCAAACACTGAAGCTTTCTTT